The clone carrying this T cell receptor (beta chain) was seen a handful of times. The data derive from a study of blood T cells in healthy people across ages. Together with a sample-barcoded 5' primer, a J-beta primer mix was included in a second PCR lasting roughly 6 to 12 cycles. Via MiXCR, TCRdb re-called the 5' RACE reads, giving one row per CDR3 protein. The data hold 800,000 to 950,000 distinct CDR3 sequences, with 25% to 35% observed a single time. The CDR3 has 14 amino acids. Germline CDR1 DFQATT, CDR2 SNEGSKA (reference sequence). V trimming: 3 bases; J trimming: 5 bases; junction bases outside the gene matches: 8. The sample also formed part of further work on T cells of mothers and their children.

The origin of this receptor is a woman aged 40 to 50 in good health. Sequences were obtained from blood. The chain joins TRBV20-1 to TRBJ1-2; 8 bases map to TRBD1. CDR3 nucleotide sequence: TGCAGTGCTAGTGGAGGGACAGGAGTATATGGCTACACCTTC. Its translation is CSASGGTGVYGYTF.